This T cell receptor (beta chain) was found in a study of T and B cells in COVID-19 patients. Study at large: COVID-19 patients gave peripheral blood either during active infection or after recovery.

The CDR3 consists of 15 residues. CDR1 is MNHEY and CDR2 is SVGAGI in the germline V gene. Trimming removed 2 bases from V and 6 bases from J, with 14 bases in between. Comments on this clonotype: A clone one base away is much larger, so this may be a read error.

TRB rearrangements were amplified by multiplex PCR with BIOMED2 TRB-A/B primers. In TCRdb, the multiplex PCR reads were re-called with MiXCR into one record per CDR3 protein. The data contain fewer than 15,000 distinct CDR3 sequences, roughly 25% of them singletons. Each TRB amplification used roughly 230-550 ng of genomic DNA from blood. Sequenced sample: blood. This clonotype was sampled from a human donor who had recovered from COVID-19. The chain joins TRBV6-5 to TRBJ2-1, with a tentative D call TRBD2 (5 bases). The CDR3 is CASSYGSRGTNEQFF. The CDR3 DNA reads TGTGCCAGCAGTTACGGTAGCCGGGGTACCAATGAGCAGTTCTTC.